This is a list of T cell receptor beta chains from one sample in a study of T cells after yellow fever vaccination. TCRdb reprocessed the 5' RACE reads with MiXCR, giving one entry per CDR3 protein. The repertoire holds under 300,000 distinct CDR3 sequences, approximately 13% seen once, with about 0.51% in the top ten. The sample was CD4+ T cells sorted from PBMCs, taken 45 days after the yellow fever booster vaccination. The receptor source for this set is a man aged 30-40 years who received the YFV17D yellow fever vaccine. Each CDR3 is given with its conserved first and last residue. The D gene is left open where the match is weak. Rows may omit the clone size; those that give it use once, few, many or a size class.

TGTGCCAGCAGCCGGACAGGGAGGGAGTGGAAGACCCAGTACTTC | CASSRTGREWKTQYF | few | TRBJ2-5 | - | TRBV6-1
TGTGCCAGTAGTCCCGTCCGACAGGGAAGGGAGCAGTTCTTC | CASSPVRQGREQFF | - | TRBJ2-1 | TRBD1 | TRBV19
TGCGCCAGCAGCCCTATGGGTGCGGGAGCGAGTTACGAGCAGTACTTC | CASSPMGAGASYEQYF | few | TRBJ2-7 | TRBD2 | TRBV5-1
TGCGCCAGCAGCCTCATCCGGGACCCCTACAATGAGCAGTTCTTC | CASSLIRDPYNEQFF | - | TRBJ2-1 | - | TRBV5-1
TGCAGTGCTAGAGATCCCCGGGGCGGAGACAATGAGCAGTTCTTC | CSARDPRGGDNEQFF | few | TRBJ2-1 | - | TRBV20-1
TGCAGTGCTAGAACAACCTGGAAACTAGCGGCCCGGTACAATGAGCAGTTCTTC | CSARTTWKLAARYNEQFF | few | TRBJ2-1 | TRBD2 | TRBV20-1
TGTGCCATCAGTGAGTCGGGGGAGGGAGGGGGCTACGAGCAGTACTTC | CAISESGEGGGYEQYF | - | TRBJ2-7 | - | TRBV10-3
TGTGCCAGCAGTTTTGGGTCACAGGGCCAAGAGACCCAGTACTTC | CASSFGSQGQETQYF | - | TRBJ2-5 | - | TRBV12-3/TRBV12-4
TGCAGTGCGGGAGGTAGCGGGAGAAAGGGAACCGGGGAGCTGTTTTTT | CSAGGSGRKGTGELFF | - | TRBJ2-2 | TRBD2 | TRBV20-1
TGTGCCAGCAGTGGGACCAATGGCTACGAGCAGTACTTC | CASSGTNGYEQYF | many | TRBJ2-7 | - | TRBV25-1